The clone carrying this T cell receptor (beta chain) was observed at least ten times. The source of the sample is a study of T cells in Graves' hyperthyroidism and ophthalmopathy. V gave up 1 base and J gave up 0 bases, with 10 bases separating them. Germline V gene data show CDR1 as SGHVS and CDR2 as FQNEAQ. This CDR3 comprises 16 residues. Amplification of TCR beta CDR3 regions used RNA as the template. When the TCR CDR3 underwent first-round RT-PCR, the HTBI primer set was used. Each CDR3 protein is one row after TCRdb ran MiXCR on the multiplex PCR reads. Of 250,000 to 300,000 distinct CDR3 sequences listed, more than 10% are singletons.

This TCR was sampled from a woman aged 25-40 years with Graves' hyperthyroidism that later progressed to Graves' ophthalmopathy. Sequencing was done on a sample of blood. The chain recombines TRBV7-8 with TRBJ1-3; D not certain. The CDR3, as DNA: TGTGCCAGCAGCTTAGTGGGCCGCAGCTCTGGAAACACCATATATTTT. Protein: CASSLVGRSSGNTIYF.